These T cell receptor beta chains were read from a single sample in a study of T cells in localized non-small cell lung cancer. This table comes from immunoSEQ multiplex PCR, and its TCRdb copy is limited to in-frame clones, with some not included. The sample yields approximately 65,000 clones, roughly four fifths seen once. Specimen: PBMCs, collected before any cancer treatment. These TCRs come from a man aged 40 to 70 with stage II lung adenocarcinoma. Both conserved end residues are part of each CDR3. Fields, in order: J gene, clone size, D gene, V gene, CDR3 DNA, CDR3 protein. D genes are given only for firm matches. Some rows mark clone size as missing; the rest say once, few, many or name a class of expanded clone.

TRBJ1-1 many . TRBV11-2 TGTGCCAGCAGCTTAACAACAATGAACACTGAAGCTTTCTTT CASSLTTMNTEAFF
TRBJ1-2 . . TRBV7-2 TGTGCCAGCAGCGTATTGAGAGGCTACACCTTC CASSVLRGYTF
TRBJ2-1 . . TRBV14 TGTGCCAGCAGCCTTCAGGGAGCCTACAATGAGCAGTTCTTC CASSLQGAYNEQFF
TRBJ2-7 . TRBD1 TRBV19 TGTGCCAGTAGTCCGGCGGCGGGACAGGGGAGGGAGCAGTACTTC CASSPAAGQGREQYF
TRBJ1-1 . . TRBV5-1 TGCGCCAGCAGCCCTTGGACGGGGTCTGAAGCTTTCTTT CASSPWTGSEAFF
TRBJ1-3 . . TRBV19 TGTGCCAGTAACACGGGACTCAACTCTGGAAACACCATATATTTT CASNTGLNSGNTIYF
TRBJ1-4 . . TRBV4-3 TGCGCCAGCAGCCAGAGGGAAAATGAAAAACTGTTTTTT CASSQRENEKLFF
TRBJ1-1 once . TRBV9 TGTGCCAGCAGCGAGACAGGTGAGACTGAAGCTTTCTTT CASSETGETEAFF
TRBJ1-5 . . TRBV19 TGTGCCAGTAGAATCGCCCCAGGACCGGTTTATAGCAATCAGCCCCAGCATTTT CASRIAPGPVYSNQPQHF
TRBJ2-1 . TRBD2 TRBV30 TGTGCCTGGGTAATGGCGGGAGACTACAATGAGCAGTTCTTC CAWVMAGDYNEQFF
TRBJ2-7 . . TRBV5-1 TGCGCCAGCGGGACGAGTACCTACGAGCAGTACTTC CASGTSTYEQYF
TRBJ1-2 . TRBD1 TRBV6-5 TGTGCCAGCAGTCGACAGGGGGCCTATGGCTACACCTTC CASSRQGAYGYTF
TRBJ1-5 . . TRBV7-9 TGTGCCAGCAGCTTGATAGGGCCGGGGCAGCCCCAGCATTTT CASSLIGPGQPQHF
TRBJ2-3 . TRBD1 TRBV28 TGTGCCAGCAGTGTCCCGGGACAGGGGGATACGCAGTATTTT CASSVPGQGDTQYF
TRBJ2-1 . TRBD2 TRBV19 TGTGCCAGCACAGACCCGGGACTAGCGGTCGGAAGGTGGGTCTTC CASTDPGLAVGRWVF
TRBJ1-4 few . TRBV7-3 TGTGCCAGCAGCTTAATCCCAGGAGAAAAACTGTTTTTT CASSLIPGEKLFF